Listed here is a single T cell receptor beta chain. Sequenced material consisted of expressed TCRB transcripts (all of the isolated RNA was reverse transcribed). Clones were read by immunoSEQ multiplex PCR, and TCRdb kept only the in-frame ones, dropping some. The table has about 400,000 clones, roughly 12% seen once. The data belong to a study of beta chain features in type 1 diabetes. Each sorted fraction was over 95% pure. CDR1 is MNHNS and CDR2 is SASEGT in the germline V gene. Deletions cut 8 bases from V and 1 base from J, with 12 bases between. CDR3 length equals 14 residues. Sequenced material: naive CD4+ T cells from blood. The chain combines TRBV6-1 with TRBJ1-5, with D uncertain. The TCR was taken from a man aged 18 to 30 in good health. CDR3 in amino acids: CASLEGYSNQPQHF. CDR3 coding DNA: TGTGCCAGCCTTGAGGGATACAGCAATCAGCCCCAGCATTTT.